The 8 T cell receptor beta chains listed next were all sequenced from one sample in a study of T cell changes during pregnancy in multiple sclerosis. Method: immunoSEQ multiplex PCR; TCRdb's copy keeps in-frame clones and lacks some. The sample consists of approximately 73,000 clones, around 90% of them appearing once. The sample here was CD4+ T cells from peripheral blood mononuclear cells, taken before pregnancy. Every receptor here comes from a female donor with multiple sclerosis, enrolled in a pregnancy study.

The chain has TRBV7-3 and TRBJ2-3; TRBD2 matches 14 bases. V dropped 2 bases and J dropped 2; count of bases not matched to a gene: 6. CDR1 and CDR2 from the germline V gene are SGHTA and FQGTGA. CDR3 size: 18 residues. The DNA of the CDR3 is TGTGCCAGCAGCTTATGGGGACTAGCGGGAGCGGTCACAGATACGCAGTATTTT. Translating gives CASSLWGLAGAVTDTQYF.

This chain uses TRBV10-2 with TRBJ1-2, with 7 bases matching TRBD1. Germline CDR1 WSHSY, CDR2 SAAADI. This CDR3 is 13 amino acids long. Germline trimming cut 3 bases from V and 2 bases from J; bases unmatched to any gene: 0. The CDR3 nucleotides are TGCGCCAGCAGTGAACAGGGGAACTATGGCTACACCTTC. Encoded protein: CASSEQGNYGYTF.

The chain joins TRBV19 to TRBJ2-1, with TRBD1 matching over 10 bases. Germline assignment: CDR1 LNHDA and CDR2 SQIVND (reference sequence). The CDR3 is made up of 12 amino acids. The J segment lost 15 bases and the V segment lost 5 bases, leaving 7 bases of the junction unmatched. CDR3 nucleotide sequence: TGTGCCAGTAGTCCGGGACAGGGGAGGGGGTTCTTC. Its protein product is CASSPGQGRGFF.

The V and J genes are TRBV6-4 and TRBJ2-2; D may be TRBD1 (5 bases). Trimming cost V 6 bases and J 1 base, with 9 bases left between them. The CDR3 has 14 residues. Germline V gene lookup returns CDR1 MRHNA and CDR2 SNTAGT. CDR3 sequence: CASSQTENTGELFF. The CDR3 nucleotides are TGTGCCAGCAGCCAGACAGAGAACACCGGGGAGCTGTTTTTT.

The chain carries TRBV5-1 and TRBJ2-5; 9 nucleotides align to TRBD1. The germline V gene encodes CDR1 SGHRS and CDR2 YFSETQ. The length of the CDR3 is 14 residues. V trimming: 5 bases; J trimming: 4 bases; junction bases outside the gene matches: 6. The DNA for the CDR3 is TGCGCCAGCAGATCCGGGACAGGGAGAGAGACCCAGTACTTC. This encodes CASRSGTGRETQYF.

The V and J genes are TRBV27 and TRBJ1-4; D gene ambiguous. The V gene lost 1 base and the J gene lost 7 bases, with 10 bases spanning the gap. The CDR3 runs 14 residues. Per germline, CDR1 MNHEY and CDR2 SMNVEV (reference sequence). As DNA, the CDR3 is TGTGCCAGCAGTTTATTGGGTTGGAGTGAAAAACTGTTTTTT. As protein: CASSLLGWSEKLFF.

The chain links TRBV2 to TRBJ2-2; 7 bases map to TRBD1. CDR3 length: 15 residues. Germline trimming cut 4 bases from V and 5 bases from J; bases unmatched to any gene: 7. Germline CDR1 is SNHLY and CDR2 is FYNNEI. In nucleotides, the CDR3 is TGTGCCAGCAGTGGTGACAGGGCGAGGACCGGGGAGCTGTTTTTT. Encoded protein: CASSGDRARTGELFF. Combining the CDR3 with reference TRBV2 and TRBJ2-2 gives the whole variable domain EPEVTQTPSHQVTQMGQEVILRCVPISNHLYFYWYRQILGQKVEFLVSFYNNEISEKSEIFDDQFSVERPDGSNFTLKIRSTKLEDSAMYFCASSGDRARTGELFFGEGSRLTVL.

CDR3 nucleotides: TGTGCCAGCAGCTTAGCGGGAGGATCCGGGGAGCTGTTTTTT. Amino acid sequence: CASSLAGGSGELFF. This chain links TRBV7-9 with TRBJ2-2, with D possibly being TRBD2 (6 bases). V shed 0 bases and J shed 6 bases, with 8 bases lying between them. Germline values: CDR1 SEHNR, CDR2 FQNEAQ (reference sequence). This CDR3 comprises 14 residues.